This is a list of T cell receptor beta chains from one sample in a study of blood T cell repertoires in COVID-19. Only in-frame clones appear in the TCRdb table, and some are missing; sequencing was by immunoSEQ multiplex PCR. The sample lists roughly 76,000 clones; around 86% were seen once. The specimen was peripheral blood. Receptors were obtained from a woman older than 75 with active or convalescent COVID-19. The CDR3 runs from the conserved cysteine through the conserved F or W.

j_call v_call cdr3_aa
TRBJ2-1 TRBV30 CAWREFNEQFF
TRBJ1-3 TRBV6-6 CASRITGIGGNTIYF
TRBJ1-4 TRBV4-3 CASSLRPGTGGEKLFF
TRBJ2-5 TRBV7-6 CASSLDGTGPETQYF
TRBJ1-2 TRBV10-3 CAISDGQYGYTF
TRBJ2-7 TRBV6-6 CASGLDWSYEQYF
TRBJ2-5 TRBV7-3 CASSLTSSGTQYF
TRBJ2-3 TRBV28 CASRDRTTDTQYF
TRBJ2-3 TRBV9 CASSVQSADTQYF
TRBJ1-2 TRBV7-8 CASSLAVGGNYGYTF
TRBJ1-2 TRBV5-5 CASSPDGNYGYTF
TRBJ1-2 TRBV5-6 CASSQGQEYGYTF
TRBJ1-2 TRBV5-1 CASSTGTGEGYTF
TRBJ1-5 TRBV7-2 CASSLSVTGGWQPQHF
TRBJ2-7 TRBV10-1 CASSCGGYEQYF
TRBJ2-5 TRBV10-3 CATTSGGGGETQYF
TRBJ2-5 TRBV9 CASSSTPGLEETQYF
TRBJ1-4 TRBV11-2 CASSRGGNEKLFF
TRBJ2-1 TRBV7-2 CASSLVVGGGNNEQFF
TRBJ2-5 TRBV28 CASSLDNRGQTQYF
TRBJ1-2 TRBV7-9 CASSLAITGGYGYTF
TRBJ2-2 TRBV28 CASSLLSRVTGELFF
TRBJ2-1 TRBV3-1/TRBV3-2 CASRSHNEQFF
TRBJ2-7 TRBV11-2 CASSFSQRPSGEQYF
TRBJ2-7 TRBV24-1 CATSETGGTYEQYF
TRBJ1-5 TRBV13 CASSLGGPSNQPQHF
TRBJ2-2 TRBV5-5 CASSLKEAGATGELFF
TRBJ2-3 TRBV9 CASSLGLALTDTQYF